These T cell receptor beta chains were read from a single sample in a study of regulatory T cells in long-lasting Graves disease. TCRdb processed the multiplex PCR reads anew with MiXCR; each CDR3 protein has one entry. This table has under 300,000 distinct CDR3 sequences, around 20% appearing once. The material was peripheral blood mononuclear cells (PBMCs), obtained at new diagnosis, from a patient treated with antithyroid drugs. The receptors come from a female donor with Graves disease. Both conserved end residues are part of each CDR3. Each record gives: CDR3 protein, CDR3 DNA, J gene, D gene, V gene, clone size. D genes are given only for firm matches. A clone size is listed for some rows: how often the clone was seen (once, few, many), or a class if it is expanded.

CDR3aa: CASSPRTSGRWGEQFF
CDR3nt: TGTGCCAGCAGCCCTCGGACTAGCGGGAGGTGGGGTGAGCAGTTCTTC
j_gene: TRBJ2-1
d_gene: TRBD2
v_gene: TRBV7-2
abundance: .

CDR3aa: CASSPPGGITYEQYF
CDR3nt: TGTGCCAGCAGTCCCCCAGGGGGAATAACTTACGAGCAGTACTTC
j_gene: TRBJ2-7
d_gene: TRBD1
v_gene: TRBV28
abundance: .

CDR3aa: CSASGGGSPNYGYTF
CDR3nt: TGCAGTGCTTCAGGGGGAGGGTCTCCTAACTATGGCTACACCTTC
j_gene: TRBJ1-2
d_gene: TRBD1
v_gene: TRBV20-1
abundance: many

CDR3aa: CASSPQGGEKLFF
CDR3nt: TGCGCCAGCAGCCCCCAGGGTGGAGAAAAACTGTTTTTT
j_gene: TRBJ1-4
d_gene: .
v_gene: TRBV4-1
abundance: few

CDR3aa: CASSIFGDLNTGELFF
CDR3nt: TGTGCCAGTAGTATATTCGGGGACTTAAACACCGGGGAGCTGTTTTTT
j_gene: TRBJ2-2
d_gene: .
v_gene: TRBV19
abundance: .

CDR3aa: CASSLRRGASYEQYF
CDR3nt: TGTGCCAGCAGTTTACGGCGGGGGGCCTCCTACGAGCAGTACTTC
j_gene: TRBJ2-7
d_gene: TRBD2
v_gene: TRBV27
abundance: .

CDR3aa: CASSSPVAGGVTGELFF
CDR3nt: TGTGCCAGCAGCTCTCCGGTAGCGGGAGGCGTCACCGGGGAGCTGTTTTTT
j_gene: TRBJ2-2
d_gene: TRBD2
v_gene: TRBV11-3
abundance: .

CDR3aa: CASSPGPRQETQYF
CDR3nt: TGTGCCAGCAGCCCGGGACCGCGCCAAGAGACCCAGTACTTC
j_gene: TRBJ2-5
d_gene: .
v_gene: TRBV6-2/TRBV6-3
abundance: many

CDR3aa: CASKEAQTNTGELFF
CDR3nt: TGTGCCAGCAAGGAGGCCCAAACGAACACCGGGGAGCTGTTTTTT
j_gene: TRBJ2-2
d_gene: .
v_gene: TRBV2
abundance: many

CDR3aa: CSATRTNTGELFF
CDR3nt: TGCAGTGCTACCCGCACGAACACCGGGGAGCTGTTTTTT
j_gene: TRBJ2-2
d_gene: .
v_gene: TRBV20-1
abundance: many

CDR3aa: CASSLGGTGSWEQFF
CDR3nt: TGTGCCAGCAGCTTGGGGGGGACAGGGAGCTGGGAGCAGTTCTTC
j_gene: TRBJ2-1
d_gene: TRBD1
v_gene: TRBV5-6
abundance: many

CDR3aa: CASSSSSGANQPQHF
CDR3nt: TGTGCCAGCTCATCTTCCTCGGGGGCGAATCAGCCCCAGCATTTT
j_gene: TRBJ1-5
d_gene: .
v_gene: TRBV18
abundance: many

CDR3aa: CASSLFPGASETQYF
CDR3nt: TGTGCCAGCAGCTTATTTCCTGGCGCGTCAGAGACCCAGTACTTC
j_gene: TRBJ2-5
d_gene: .
v_gene: TRBV7-2
abundance: many

CDR3aa: CASSPFGTQYF
CDR3nt: TGTGCCAGCAGCCCATTCGGTACGCAGTATTTT
j_gene: TRBJ2-3
d_gene: .
v_gene: TRBV7-2
abundance: many

CDR3aa: CASSNYRGAEAFF
CDR3nt: TGTGCCAGCAGCAATTACAGGGGGGCAGAAGCTTTCTTT
j_gene: TRBJ1-1
d_gene: TRBD1
v_gene: TRBV6-2/TRBV6-3
abundance: .

CDR3aa: CASRYDRGDTQYF
CDR3nt: TGTGCCAGCAGATACGACAGGGGGGATACGCAGTATTTT
j_gene: TRBJ2-3
d_gene: TRBD1
v_gene: TRBV12-3/TRBV12-4
abundance: .

CDR3aa: CAISDSRGLLIEQYF
CDR3nt: TGTGCCATCAGTGATTCTCGGGGGTTGCTAATCGAGCAGTACTTC
j_gene: TRBJ2-7
d_gene: .
v_gene: TRBV10-3
abundance: many

CDR3aa: CATSLRDRENEKLFF
CDR3nt: TGTGCCACCAGCTTACGGGACAGGGAAAATGAAAAACTGTTTTTT
j_gene: TRBJ1-4
d_gene: TRBD1
v_gene: TRBV15
abundance: many

CDR3aa: CASSGDRVVMNTEAFF
CDR3nt: TGTGCCAGCAGCGGAGACAGGGTGGTCATGAACACTGAAGCTTTCTTT
j_gene: TRBJ1-1
d_gene: TRBD1
v_gene: TRBV2
abundance: many

CDR3aa: CASRKGQGRELFF
CDR3nt: TGCGCCAGTAGAAAAGGACAGGGCCGGGAGCTGTTTTTT
j_gene: TRBJ2-2
d_gene: TRBD1
v_gene: TRBV19
abundance: .

CDR3aa: CASPVGGQMNTGELFF
CDR3nt: TGTGCCAGCCCCGTAGGTGGCCAAATGAACACCGGGGAGCTGTTTTTT
j_gene: TRBJ2-2
d_gene: .
v_gene: TRBV7-2
abundance: many

CDR3aa: CASSSGLPSQYF
CDR3nt: TGTGCCAGCAGCTCCGGACTGCCTTCGCAGTATTTT
j_gene: TRBJ2-3
d_gene: .
v_gene: TRBV7-2
abundance: many

CDR3aa: CASSESWVPMNGYTF
CDR3nt: TGCGCCAGCAGTGAGTCGTGGGTCCCCATGAATGGCTACACCTTC
j_gene: TRBJ1-2
d_gene: .
v_gene: TRBV10-2
abundance: many

CDR3aa: CASSPTNRDGEQYF
CDR3nt: TGTGCCAGCTCACCAACGAACCGGGACGGCGAGCAGTACTTC
j_gene: TRBJ2-7
d_gene: .
v_gene: TRBV18
abundance: many

CDR3aa: CASSDSGRASDTQYF
CDR3nt: TGTGCCAGCAGCGATAGCGGGAGGGCCTCAGATACGCAGTATTTT
j_gene: TRBJ2-3
d_gene: TRBD2
v_gene: TRBV7-2
abundance: .

CDR3aa: CASSTGRDNSPLHF
CDR3nt: TGTGCCAGTAGTACCGGACGGGATAATTCACCCCTCCACTTT
j_gene: TRBJ1-6
d_gene: .
v_gene: TRBV19
abundance: .

CDR3aa: CASSVGGSSYNEQFF
CDR3nt: TGTGCCAGCAGCGTGGGCGGAAGCTCCTACAATGAGCAGTTCTTC
j_gene: TRBJ2-1
d_gene: .
v_gene: TRBV11-3
abundance: many

CDR3aa: CASSHKGGNTEAFF
CDR3nt: TGTGCCAGCAGCCATAAAGGAGGTAACACTGAAGCTTTCTTT
j_gene: TRBJ1-1
d_gene: .
v_gene: TRBV3-2
abundance: many

CDR3aa: CASSLGQGRNEQFF
CDR3nt: TGTGCCAGCAGCCTCGGACAGGGGAGGAATGAGCAGTTCTTC
j_gene: TRBJ2-1
d_gene: TRBD1
v_gene: TRBV5-8
abundance: many

CDR3aa: CASSLSGQGTGELFF
CDR3nt: TGTGCCAGCAGCCTATCAGGACAGGGAACCGGGGAGCTGTTTTTT
j_gene: TRBJ2-2
d_gene: TRBD1
v_gene: TRBV4-2
abundance: .

CDR3aa: CASSQRPSSGRIYEQYF
CDR3nt: TGTGCCAGCAGCCAACGCCCATCTAGCGGGAGAATCTACGAGCAGTACTTC
j_gene: TRBJ2-7
d_gene: TRBD2
v_gene: TRBV3-1
abundance: few

CDR3aa: CASSLTSGAYNEQFF
CDR3nt: TGTGCCAGCAGCTTAACTAGCGGGGCCTACAATGAGCAGTTCTTC
j_gene: TRBJ2-1
d_gene: TRBD2
v_gene: TRBV7-3
abundance: many

CDR3aa: CASSPAVSGTQYF
CDR3nt: TGTGCCAGCAGCCCCGCCGTTTCAGGGACCCAGTACTTC
j_gene: TRBJ2-5
d_gene: .
v_gene: TRBV13
abundance: many

CDR3aa: CSVPTGFGGYTF
CDR3nt: TGCAGCGTCCCGACAGGGTTTGGCGGCTACACCTTC
j_gene: TRBJ1-2
d_gene: TRBD1
v_gene: TRBV29-1
abundance: many

CDR3aa: CASRDRVFPNQPQHF
CDR3nt: TGTGCCAGTAGGGACAGGGTATTCCCCAATCAGCCCCAGCATTTT
j_gene: TRBJ1-5
d_gene: TRBD1
v_gene: TRBV19
abundance: .

CDR3aa: CASRWAAETQYF
CDR3nt: TGTGCCAGCAGGTGGGCCGCGGAGACCCAGTACTTC
j_gene: TRBJ2-5
d_gene: .
v_gene: TRBV12-3/TRBV12-4
abundance: few

CDR3aa: CASRGGWEPQHF
CDR3nt: TGTGCCAGCAGGGGGGGTTGGGAGCCCCAGCATTTT
j_gene: TRBJ1-5
d_gene: .
v_gene: TRBV6-1
abundance: .

CDR3aa: CSAHLAGGRGEQYF
CDR3nt: TGCAGTGCTCATCTAGCGGGAGGGAGGGGCGAGCAGTACTTC
j_gene: TRBJ2-7
d_gene: TRBD2
v_gene: TRBV20-1
abundance: many

CDR3aa: CASSVGDRGTDTQYF
CDR3nt: TGTGCCAGCAGTGTGGGGGACAGGGGCACAGATACGCAGTATTTT
j_gene: TRBJ2-3
d_gene: TRBD1
v_gene: TRBV2
abundance: many

CDR3aa: CASSQEGGELFF
CDR3nt: TGCGCCAGCAGCCAAGAAGGCGGGGAGCTGTTTTTT
j_gene: TRBJ2-2
d_gene: .
v_gene: TRBV4-3
abundance: many

CDR3aa: CASSLDYLTDTQYF
CDR3nt: TGTGCCAGCAGCCTCGACTACCTTACAGATACGCAGTATTTT
j_gene: TRBJ2-3
d_gene: .
v_gene: TRBV11-2
abundance: many

CDR3aa: CASSLAQGAGYGYTF
CDR3nt: TGTGCCAGCAGCTTGGCGCAGGGGGCGGGATATGGCTACACCTTC
j_gene: TRBJ1-2
d_gene: TRBD1
v_gene: TRBV5-5
abundance: .

CDR3aa: CASSRGQGAQPQHF
CDR3nt: TGTGCCAGTAGCCGAGGACAGGGGGCTCAGCCCCAGCATTTT
j_gene: TRBJ1-5
d_gene: TRBD1
v_gene: TRBV19
abundance: .

CDR3aa: CASRSGTPGQQYF
CDR3nt: TGTGCCAGCAGAAGCGGGACACCCGGGCAGCAGTACTTC
j_gene: TRBJ2-7
d_gene: .
v_gene: TRBV28
abundance: .

CDR3aa: CATSRDAAKGNEQFF
CDR3nt: TGTGCCACCAGCAGAGATGCCGCAAAGGGAAATGAGCAGTTCTTC
j_gene: TRBJ2-1
d_gene: .
v_gene: TRBV15
abundance: many

CDR3aa: CATSASSLVQGGEQFF
CDR3nt: TGTGCCACCAGTGCCAGCAGCTTAGTTCAGGGGGGTGAGCAGTTCTTC
j_gene: TRBJ2-1
d_gene: .
v_gene: TRBV24-1
abundance: .

CDR3aa: CASSPLQGWTDTQYF
CDR3nt: TGTGCCAGCTCACCTTTACAGGGGTGGACAGATACGCAGTATTTT
j_gene: TRBJ2-3
d_gene: TRBD1
v_gene: TRBV18
abundance: many

CDR3aa: CATSRDDRGTGELFF
CDR3nt: TGTGCCACCAGCAGAGATGATAGGGGAACCGGGGAGCTGTTTTTT
j_gene: TRBJ2-2
d_gene: .
v_gene: TRBV15
abundance: many

CDR3aa: CASRSSATLLDAFF
CDR3nt: TGTGCCAGCAGATCTTCCGCTACACTCTTGGACGCTTTCTTT
j_gene: TRBJ1-1
d_gene: .
v_gene: TRBV13
abundance: many

CDR3aa: CASSLDPSGYEQYF
CDR3nt: TGTGCCAGCAGCTTAGATCCTAGCGGCTACGAGCAGTACTTC
j_gene: TRBJ2-7
d_gene: TRBD2
v_gene: TRBV11-2
abundance: many